The T cell receptor (beta chain) described here comes from a study of T cells after yellow fever vaccination. General study findings and limits: Researchers report a weaker secondary response that nonetheless peaked faster, day 5 versus 15. FACS-sorted repertoires might harbor abundant contaminating clonotypes from the bulk population. The booster response re-showed most primary clones: roughly 97% CD4, approximately 90% CD8.

Concerning this clonotype itself: Its specificity is not known.

The CDR3 loop spans 19 amino acids. The germline CDR1 and CDR2 sequences are LGHDT and YNNKEL (reference sequence). Trimming removed 0 bases from V and 4 bases from J; junction bases left unmatched: 11. Template switching with 5'RACE generated the TCR cDNA and added a universal primer site and UMIs. TCRdb passed the 5' RACE reads through MiXCR, listing each CDR3 protein once. The table lists roughly 400,000 distinct CDR3 sequences, 18% of them singletons. Sequencing used PBMCs, obtained before the yellow fever booster vaccination. The chain has TRBV3-1 and TRBJ2-1, with 11 nucleotides matching TRBD2. The source of this sequence is a man younger than 30 who received the YFV17D yellow fever vaccine. The CDR3 sequence is CASSQEAPLAGGEYNEQFF. The CDR3 nucleotides are TGTGCCAGCAGCCAAGAAGCCCCCCTAGCGGGGGGAGAATACAATGAGCAGTTCTTC.